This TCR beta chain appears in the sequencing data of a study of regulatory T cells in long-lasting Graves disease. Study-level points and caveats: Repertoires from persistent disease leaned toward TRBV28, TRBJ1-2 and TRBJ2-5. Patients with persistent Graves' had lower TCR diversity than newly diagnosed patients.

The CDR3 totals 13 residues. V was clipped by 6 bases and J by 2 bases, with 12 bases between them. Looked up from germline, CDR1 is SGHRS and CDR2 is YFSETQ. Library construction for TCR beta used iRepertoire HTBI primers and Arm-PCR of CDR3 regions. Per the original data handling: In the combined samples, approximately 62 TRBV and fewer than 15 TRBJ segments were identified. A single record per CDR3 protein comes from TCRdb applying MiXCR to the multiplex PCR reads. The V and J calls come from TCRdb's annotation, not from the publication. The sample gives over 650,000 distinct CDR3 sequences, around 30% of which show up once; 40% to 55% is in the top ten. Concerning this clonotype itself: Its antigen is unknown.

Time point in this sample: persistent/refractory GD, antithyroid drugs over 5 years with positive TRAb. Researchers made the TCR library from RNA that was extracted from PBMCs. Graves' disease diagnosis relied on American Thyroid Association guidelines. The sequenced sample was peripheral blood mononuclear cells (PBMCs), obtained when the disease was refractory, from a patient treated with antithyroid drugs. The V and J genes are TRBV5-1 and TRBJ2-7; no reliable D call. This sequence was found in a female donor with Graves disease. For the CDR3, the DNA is TGCGCCAGCAACGGACCCCCTACCTACGAGCAGTACTTC. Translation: CASNGPPTYEQYF.